A single sample is the source of the 3 T cell receptor beta chains below, sequenced in a study of blood T cell repertoires in COVID-19. This table comes from immunoSEQ multiplex PCR, and its TCRdb copy is limited to in-frame clones, with some not included. The sample includes 94,000 or so clones, approximately 90% of them seen just once. Sample: peripheral blood. The receptors were gathered from an elderly woman with active COVID-19.

The chain employs TRBV28 and TRBJ1-1; 9 bases align to TRBD1. This CDR3 contains 15 residues. The ends lost 6 bases at V and 9 bases at J; junction bases unmatched: 14. Germline V lookup: CDR1 MDHEN, CDR2 SYDVKM. CDR3 nucleotides: TGTGCCAGCAGGGGACAGGGATTCCAGAACACGAAAGCTTTCTTT. Protein product: CASRGQGFQNTKAFF.

The sample holds a few counts of this clone. The chain has TRBV7-2 and TRBJ1-6; the D is unclear. V lost 4 bases to trimming and J lost 5 bases, with 12 bases between them. The CDR3 runs 15 residues. From germline, CDR1 is SGHTA and CDR2 FQGNSA. CDR3 sequence reads: CASSSSNSNNSPLHF. CDR3 DNA: TGTGCCAGCAGCTCTAGCAACAGTAATAATTCACCCCTCCACTTT.

This sequence joins TRBV10-3 and TRBJ2-1; tentative D call: TRBD1 (6 bases). Trimming cost V 3 bases and J 5 bases, with 14 bases left between them. Germline V gives CDR1 ENHRY, CDR2 SYGVKD. CDR3 length: 15 amino acids. The CDR3: CAISDRGQINNEQFF. CDR3 nucleotides: TGTGCCATCAGTGATCGAGGACAGATTAACAATGAGCAGTTCTTC.